The next 5 T cell receptor beta chains were all read from a single sample in a study of identical twins. TCRdb reprocessed the 5' RACE reads via MiXCR and lists one record per CDR3 protein. This table holds 350,000 or so distinct CDR3 sequences, 9% found once. Sequencing was done on a sample of naive T cells sorted from blood. The receptor set was obtained from a woman aged 50 to 65 in good health.

This clonotype was detected many times. This chain connects TRBV20-1 to TRBJ2-7, with 7 bases aligning to TRBD2. J was trimmed by 2 bases and V by 1 base; bases with no gene match: 8. Looked up from germline, CDR1 is DFQATT and CDR2 is SNEGSKA (reference sequence). CDR3 length equals 15 residues. CDR3 sequence (DNA): TGCAGTGCTAGAGTCCGGGCTAGCGGTCCCTACGAGCAGTACTTC. Its protein product is CSARVRASGPYEQYF.

The V call is TRBV20-1, the J call TRBJ2-3, with TRBD2 identical over 7 bases. Germline V gives CDR1 DFQATT, CDR2 SNEGSKA (reference sequence). This CDR3 is 13 amino acids long. As DNA, the CDR3 is TGCTCATTAGGGACTATTGCAGGGGATACGCAGTATTTT. It codes for CSLGTIAGDTQYF.

The V call is TRBV20-1, the J call TRBJ2-5, with 8 nucleotides matching TRBD2. This CDR3 comprises 15 residues. CDR1 is DFQATT and CDR2 is SNEGSKA in the germline V gene (reference sequence). The junction had 13 bases not matched to a gene; V was cut back by 5 bases and J by 5 bases. The CDR3: CSALPLERELETQYF. DNA of the CDR3: TGCAGTGCTTTGCCACTTGAGCGGGAGTTGGAGACCCAGTACTTC.

This clonotype came up many times. V gene TRBV5-1 combines with J gene TRBJ2-7, with a weak D call TRBD2 (6 bases). Germline values: CDR1 SGHRS, CDR2 YFSETQ. V was trimmed by 0 bases and J by 2 bases, leaving 9 bases between them. The CDR3 loop spans 14 amino acids. Here the CDR3 reads CASSLGPGAYEQYV. CDR3 sequence (DNA): TGCGCCAGCAGCTTGGGTCCGGGAGCCTACGAGCAGTACGTC.

This clonotype has a count of ten or more. V usage is TRBV20-1 and J usage is TRBJ2-1; TRBD2 might be the D (5 bases). The germline V gene encodes CDR1 DFQATT and CDR2 SNEGSKA (reference sequence). V was clipped by 3 bases and J by 0 bases, with 12 bases between them. This CDR3 spans 15 amino acids. CDR3 nucleotides: TGCAGTGCTAGTGGCCTAGCAGGCTCCTACAATGAGCAGTTCTTC. Amino acids: CSASGLAGSYNEQFF.